This TCR beta chain was retrieved from a study of T cell responses to AZD1222 COVID-19 vaccine. For this clone: The target antigen is unknown.

The CDR3 runs 12 residues. Trimming removed 5 bases at V and 9 bases at J, with 11 bases between. Germline V gene data show CDR1 as SGHVS and CDR2 as FQNEAQ. Study results and limitations: Just a handful of AZD1222 recipients tested seropositive at baseline. As reported, nearly half of all spike-specific TCRs target variant regions that are unmutated.

The data were produced by immunoSEQ multiplex PCR, yet TCRdb's version contains in-frame clones alone and is incomplete. The data contain over 65,000 clones, around 92% of them singletons. The TCR comes from an adult in good health. The material sequenced was peripheral blood, taken on day 0 of MenACWY control vaccination. V is TRBV7-8 and J is TRBJ1-5; D is unresolved. CDR3 coding DNA: TGTGCCAGCAGCCTCCGTGGGATGCCCCAGCATTTT. Translating gives CASSLRGMPQHF.